Presented here are 30 T cell receptor beta chains from one specimen sequenced in a study of blood T cell repertoires in COVID-19 (dated by TCRdb to about 2020). Libraries were constructed by the immunoSEQ multiplex PCR assay. TCRdb took this table from immuneACCESS and kept in-frame rearrangements with V and J called. Such tables lack part of the clones; where checked against another copy, unresolved V genes explain under half of the gap, and the rest is unexplained. For this sample there are roughly 130,000 clones; more than 75% appear just once. Of the sample, around 5% falls within the top ten clones. The sample comprised peripheral blood. The source is a woman between 70 and 85 years old with COVID-19, enrolled during active disease.

V is TRBV30 and J is TRBJ1-5; 9 positions match TRBD1. There are 18 residues in the CDR3. The V gene's germline CDR1 is GTSNPN and CDR2 SVGIG (reference sequence). The junction had 13 bases not matched to a gene; V was cut back by 3 bases and J by 1 base. This chain's CDR3 is CAWSPRGQGSGSNQPQHF. The CDR3 nucleotides read TGTGCCTGGAGCCCACGGGGACAGGGAAGCGGGAGCAATCAGCCCCAGCATTTT.

The chain is built from TRBV9 and TRBJ1-6, with D perhaps matching TRBD1 (6 bases). This CDR3 is built from 15 residues. Germline CDR1 is SGDLS and CDR2 is YYNGEE. V shed 3 bases and J shed 10 bases, with 17 bases lying between them. The CDR3: CASSGRGSLGSPLHF. The CDR3 region has the DNA TGTGCCAGCAGCGGAAGGGGGTCTCTGGGGTCACCCCTCCACTTT.

V gene TRBV15 combines with J gene TRBJ1-2; TRBD1 matches 11 bases. With 0 bases clipped from V and 4 bases from J, the junction kept 7 bases outside the gene matches. The CDR3 covers 17 residues. Germline assignment: CDR1 LNHNV and CDR2 YYDKDF (reference sequence). This CDR3 is CATSRDGQGAPGYGYTF. The DNA for the CDR3 is TGTGCCACCAGCAGAGATGGACAGGGGGCGCCAGGCTATGGCTACACCTTC.

The chain joins TRBV20-1 to TRBJ2-7; D remains unclear. Germline V gene sequence: CDR1 DFQATT, CDR2 SNEGSKA (reference sequence). There are 13 residues in the CDR3. V lost 3 bases, J lost 5 bases, and 14 bases lay in between. This CDR3 is CSASLFGVHEQYF. Here the CDR3 DNA reads TGCAGTGCTAGTCTGTTTGGAGTCCACGAGCAGTACTTC.

The V gene is TRBV15, the J gene TRBJ1-3; TRBD1 aligns across 10 bases. Trimming took 2 bases from V and 1 from J; bases not matched to a gene: 8. The CDR3 loop spans 18 amino acids. Germline V gene data show CDR1 as LNHNV and CDR2 as YYDKDF (reference sequence). The CDR3 sequence: CATSRSLPGQGSGNTIYF. The CDR3 nucleotides are TGTGCCACCAGCAGAAGCTTACCGGGACAGGGGTCTGGAAACACCATATATTTT.

The V and J genes are TRBV3-1 (or the pseudogene TRBV3-2) and TRBJ2-5, with 7 bases aligning to TRBD2. The CDR3 has 14 residues. Trimming cost V 1 base and J 2 bases; bases outside gene matches: 1. Germline CDR1 LGHDT, CDR2 YNNKEL (reference sequence). In DNA form, the CDR3 reads TGTGCCAGCAGCCAAGCACTAGCGCAAGAGACCCAGTACTTC. Translated: CASSQALAQETQYF.

The chain recombines TRBV6-6 with TRBJ1-6; D perhaps matches TRBD1 (6 bases). The V and J ends lost 5 bases and 10 bases respectively, with 21 bases between them. This CDR3 region has 16 residues. The germline gives CDR1 MNHNY, CDR2 SVGAGI (reference sequence). The CDR3 nucleotides are TGTGCCAGCAGTCCACAAAGACAGGCGGGAGGATCACCCCTCCACTTT. This encodes CASSPQRQAGGSPLHF.

The chain employs TRBV7-9 and TRBJ1-2; tentative D call: TRBD1 (6 bases). This CDR3 has 16 amino acids. The germline V gene has CDR1 SEHNR and CDR2 FQNEAQ (reference sequence). Between the trimmed V and J ends, which lost 5 bases and 8 bases, there was a span of 24 bases. The CDR3 spells CASSRYRAADAEGYTF. The CDR3 coding sequence is TGTGCCAGCAGCCGGTACAGGGCAGCCGACGCTGAGGGCTACACCTTC.

This clone has only a few counts. At one end the junction does not follow the germline gene, possibly because of a read error. The chain links TRBV2 to TRBJ1-6; D ambiguous. The CDR3 has 14 amino acids. Germline V CDR1 and CDR2: SNHLY, FYNNEI. The CDR3 is CASREVGERSPLHF. DNA of the CDR3: TGTGCCAGCAGAGAAGTCGGGGAGAGATCACCCCTCCACTTT.

This clone was counted a few times. V gene TRBV11-2 combines with J gene TRBJ1-2, with 10 bases matching TRBD1. Looked up from germline, CDR1 is SGHAT and CDR2 is FQNNGV. After removal of 1 base from V and 2 bases from J, the junction contained 13 bases not matched to a gene. The CDR3 is 19 residues long. The CDR3, as DNA: TGTGCCAGCAGCTTAGTGAGGTCCGGGACAGGGGTGTCGAACTATGGCTACACCTTC. Protein: CASSLVRSGTGVSNYGYTF.

The CDR3 region is CASSRGLAGIDTQYF. The CDR3 DNA reads TGTGCCAGCAGCCGAGGACTAGCGGGGATAGATACGCAGTATTTT. The chain employs TRBV7-8 and TRBJ2-3; 12 nucleotides agree with TRBD2. The CDR3 sequence is 15 residues long. Germline V lookup: CDR1 SGHVS, CDR2 FQNEAQ. V was pared by 5 bases and J by 5 bases, with 5 bases of the junction left unmatched.

This chain joins TRBV28 and TRBJ1-4; TRBD1 is a possible D gene (5 bases). In germline, CDR1 is MDHEN, CDR2 SYDVKM. Trimming pared 8 bases from V and 8 bases from J, leaving 18 bases between. The CDR3 has 14 amino acids. The CDR3 is CASLGGRRLEKLFF. The CDR3 DNA is TGTGCCAGCCTTGGGGGGAGGAGGCTGGAAAAACTGTTTTTT.

V is TRBV5-1 and J is TRBJ1-4, with a tentative D call TRBD1 (5 bases). From germline, CDR1 is SGHRS and CDR2 YFSETQ. This CDR3 comprises 18 residues. V gave up 3 bases and J gave up 2 bases, with 20 bases separating them. CDR3 nucleotides: TGCGCCAGCAGCTACGGGGGGGACGCTCTCGGCACTAATGAAAAACTGTTTTTT. Protein product: CASSYGGDALGTNEKLFF.

This chain connects TRBV6-6 to TRBJ1-5; 7 nucleotides agree with TRBD1. V lost 2 bases and J lost 5; bases outside the gene matches: 9. Germline V gene lookup returns CDR1 MNHNY and CDR2 SVGAGI (reference sequence). This CDR3 contains 16 residues. The CDR3 DNA is TGTGCCAGCAGTTACGCCCCGGGACAGCGACATCAGCCCCAGCATTTT. Translation: CASSYAPGQRHQPQHF.

This rearrangement joins TRBV5-4 to TRBJ2-2; a weak D match, TRBD1 (5 bases). CDR3 length: 15 residues. Germline V gene data show CDR1 as SGHNT and CDR2 as YYREEE (reference sequence). Trimming removed 4 bases from V and 0 bases from J, with 10 bases in between. DNA of the CDR3: TGTGCCAGCAGCACAGGAGATTCGAACACCGGGGAGCTGTTTTTT. This gives the protein CASSTGDSNTGELFF.

The chain carries TRBV28 and TRBJ2-7, with 9 bases that match TRBD1. Unmatched junction bases numbered 4, after V lost 4 bases and J lost 0 bases. Germline V gene lookup returns CDR1 MDHEN and CDR2 SYDVKM. This CDR3 has 15 residues. This chain's CDR3 is CASSSTGGPSYEQYF. The CDR3, as DNA: TGTGCCAGCAGTTCTACAGGGGGCCCCTCCTACGAGCAGTACTTC.

Details on this clone: It is unclear where the CDR3 begins or ends on the DNA, so no DNA is shown, and the CDR3 is as TCRdb lists it. The CDR3 is CASSQDDRVSREAFFERVSREAFF. V is TRBV3-1 (or the pseudogene TRBV3-2) and J is TRBJ1-1; the D call in the table, TRBD1, was not verified against the DNA. The CDR3 adds up to 24 amino acids, both ends counted. Germline V CDR1 and CDR2: LGHDT, YNNKEL (reference sequence).

The chain carries TRBV7-3 and TRBJ2-3; a weak D match, TRBD1 (5 bases). CDR1 is SGHTA and CDR2 is FQGTGA in the germline V gene. Trimming left V 2 bases short and J 2 bases short, with 11 bases between. The CDR3 has 15 residues. CDR3 bases: TGTGCCAGCAGCTTATTGGGGCGAGTCACAGATACGCAGTATTTT. It encodes CASSLLGRVTDTQYF.

The rearrangement joins TRBV11-1 to TRBJ2-7; tentative D call: TRBD2 (5 bases). This CDR3 spans 15 amino acids. Per the germline V gene, CDR1 is SGHAT and CDR2 is FQDESV (reference sequence). Between the trimmed V and J ends, which lost 5 bases and 7 bases, there was a span of 21 bases. The CDR3 sequence is CASSPQAALQLEQYF. The CDR3 nucleotides are TGTGCCAGCAGCCCTCAAGCGGCCCTACAACTTGAGCAGTACTTC. The full variable domain, its missing parts supplied by reference TRBV11-1 and TRBJ2-7, is EAEVAQSPRYKITEKSQAVAFWCDPISGHATLYWYRQILGQGPELLVQFQDESVVDDSQLPKDRFSAERLKGVDSTLKIQPAELGDSAMYLCASSPQAALQLEQYFGPGTRLTVT.

The V gene is TRBV19, the J gene TRBJ2-3, with D tentatively TRBD2 (6 bases). There are 14 residues in the CDR3. V lost 6 bases and J 2 bases, leaving 12 bases between the germline ends. Germline values: CDR1 LNHDA, CDR2 SQIVND (reference sequence). The CDR3 region is CASRPGLNTDTQYF. CDR3 nucleotides: TGTGCCAGTAGGCCGGGACTTAACACAGATACGCAGTATTTT.

The chain carries TRBV25-1 and TRBJ2-3, with 7 bases matching TRBD2. Germline CDR1 is MGHDK and CDR2 is SYGVNS. The J segment lost 1 base and the V segment lost 1 base, leaving 2 bases of the junction unmatched. CDR3 size: 15 residues. DNA for the CDR3: TGTGCCAGCAGTGAATTCGCGGGGGGCACAGATACGCAGTATTTT. Amino acid sequence: CASSEFAGGTDTQYF.

The chain uses TRBV6-5 and TRBJ2-1; D possibly corresponds to TRBD2 (6 bases). This CDR3 contains 12 residues. Germline loops: CDR1 MNHEY, CDR2 SVGAGI. The V and J ends lost 6 bases and 9 bases respectively, with 12 bases between them. DNA for the CDR3: TGTGCCAGCAGGATGGGAGGCGGTGAGCAGTTCTTC. The encoded protein is CASRMGGGEQFF.

The chain joins TRBV6-5 to TRBJ2-3; 8 bases align to TRBD2. CDR1 and CDR2 from the germline V gene are MNHEY and SVGAGI. CDR3 length: 15 amino acids. Germline trimming cut 5 bases from V and 6 bases from J; bases unmatched to any gene: 10. In nucleotides, the CDR3 is TGTGCCAGCAGTACCCCGGGACTAGGGACCGATACGCAGTATTTT. Protein sequence: CASSTPGLGTDTQYF.

The chain couples TRBV10-3 to TRBJ1-2, with TRBD1 matching 7 bases. Germline-derived CDR1 and CDR2 are ENHRY and SYGVKD. The CDR3 loop spans 15 amino acids. Unmatched junction bases numbered 11, after V lost 6 bases and J lost 4 bases. The CDR3 DNA is TGTGCCATCAGCGCCCCTGACAGGGCTGGCTATGGCTACACCTTC. Amino acid sequence: CAISAPDRAGYGYTF.

This clone occurred once. The V and J genes are TRBV7-2 and TRBJ1-4, with D perhaps TRBD1 (5 bases). CDR3 length equals 16 residues. Per the germline V gene, CDR1 is SGHTA and CDR2 is FQGNSA. V lost 3 bases and J 8 bases, leaving 19 bases between the germline ends. In nucleotides, the CDR3 is TGTGCCAGCAGCTTCCTTGGCGGGGCGCCAGGGGAAAAACTGTTTTTT. Its translation: CASSFLGGAPGEKLFF.

J is TRBJ1-1 and V is TRBV18; the match to TRBD1 covers 10 bases. The germline gives CDR1 KGHSH, CDR2 LQKENI. The CDR3 consists of 14 residues. J was trimmed by 6 bases and V by 2 bases; bases with no gene match: 3. CDR3 amino acids: CASSPTGTGAEAFF. The CDR3 coding sequence is TGTGCCAGCTCACCAACCGGGACAGGGGCTGAAGCTTTCTTT.

This clone was counted once. This chain uses TRBV7-3 with TRBJ2-1, with D possibly matching TRBD2 (6 bases). V shed 4 bases and J shed 4 bases, with 14 bases lying between them. This CDR3 is 15 amino acids long. Per the germline V gene, CDR1 is SGHTA and CDR2 is FQGTGA. The CDR3 here is CASSSSSVPYNEQFF. Written as DNA, the CDR3 is TGTGCCAGCAGCTCTTCTAGCGTACCGTACAATGAGCAGTTCTTC.

The genes are TRBV19 and TRBJ2-7, with TRBD2 matching over 8 bases. The CDR3 totals 14 residues. Germline CDR1 and CDR2: LNHDA and SQIVND (reference sequence). J gave up 2 bases and V 5 bases, and 5 bases lay outside the gene matches. In nucleotides, the CDR3 is TGTGCCAGTAGTCCTCGGGGGGGGCCCTACGAGCAGTACTTC. This translates into CASSPRGGPYEQYF.

The V call is TRBV11-2, the J call TRBJ1-6, with TRBD1 identical over 8 bases. Germline CDR1 SGHAT, CDR2 FQNNGV. After removal of 2 bases from V and 7 bases from J, the junction contained 1 base not matched to a gene. The CDR3 sequence is 14 residues long. CDR3 sequence: CASSLRTGNSPLHF. DNA for the CDR3: TGTGCCAGCAGCTTAAGGACAGGGAATTCACCCCTCCACTTT.

The chain carries TRBV12-3 or TRBV12-4 and TRBJ1-2; D perhaps matches TRBD1 (5 bases). The CDR3 spans 13 residues. Trimming shortened V by 7 bases and J by 7 bases, and 16 bases separated the two germline ends. The CDR3 region is CASTLGGEGGYTF. CDR3 bases: TGTGCCAGCACCCTGGGGGGGGAAGGTGGCTACACCTTC.